The 17 T cell receptor beta chains below all came from one sample that was sequenced in a study of radiation and T cells in renal cell carcinoma. Time point here: blood 2 weeks post-SBRT. The treatment is: 15 Gy SBRT to primary tumor, nephrectomy 4 weeks later. Clones were read by immunoSEQ multiplex PCR, and TCRdb kept only the in-frame ones, dropping some. The repertoire holds 65,000 to 80,000 clones, with approximately 86% as singletons. This specimen consisted of blood, obtained from a patient whose treatment included radiotherapy and nephrectomy. The source of these receptors is a woman aged 45-65 years with renal cell carcinoma.

This chain connects TRBV6-5 to TRBJ2-3, with a tentative D call TRBD1 (5 bases). Germline assignment: CDR1 MNHEY and CDR2 SVGAGI. The CDR3 runs 15 residues. Trimming removed 6 bases from V and 0 bases from J, with 13 bases in between. CDR3 region: CASSEQVPSTDTQYF. DNA of the CDR3: TGTGCCAGCAGCGAACAGGTCCCAAGCACAGATACGCAGTATTTT.

The chain links TRBV5-5 to TRBJ2-7; 9 nucleotides match TRBD1. CDR1 is SGHKS, CDR2 YYEKEE, per germline (reference sequence). The CDR3 contains 16 residues. V lost 4 bases to trimming and J lost 7 bases; unmatched junction nucleotides: 15. The CDR3 sequence: CASSVEWDRATLEQYF. The CDR3 region has the DNA TGTGCCAGCAGCGTAGAATGGGACAGGGCGACGTTAGAGCAGTACTTC.

The rearrangement links TRBV9 to TRBJ1-3; D remains unclear. The V end was cut by 0 bases, the J end by 1 base, with 20 bases between. The CDR3 totals 19 residues. CDR1 and CDR2 from the germline V gene are SGDLS and YYNGEE. CDR3 region: CASSVATHVESGSGNTIYF. DNA of the CDR3: TGTGCCAGCAGCGTAGCTACCCATGTAGAGTCGGGTTCTGGAAACACCATATATTTT.

In DNA form, the CDR3 reads TGTGCCAGCCGTACAGGGGGCGGAGGGGGCACTGAAGCTTTCTTT. Its protein product is CASRTGGGGGTEAFF. The chain carries TRBV5-6 and TRBJ1-1, with 9 bases that match TRBD1. Trimming took 7 bases from V and 4 from J; bases not matched to a gene: 11. This CDR3 has 15 residues. Germline CDR1 SGHDT, CDR2 YYEEEE. The whole variable domain, filled in from reference TRBV5-6 and TRBJ1-1, reads DAGVTQSPTHLIKTRGQQVTLRCSPKSGHDTVSWYQQALGQGPQFIFQYYEEEERQRGNFPDRFSGHQFPNYSSELNVNALLLGDSALYLCASRTGGGGGTEAFFGQGTRLTVV.

V is TRBV2 and J is TRBJ2-6; no reliable D call. The length of the CDR3 is 14 residues. Germline CDR1 reads SNHLY; CDR2 reads FYNNEI. With 6 bases removed from V and 0 bases from J, the gap between germline ends came to 6 bases. For the CDR3, the DNA is TGTGCCAGCAGGATCGCCTCTGGGGCCAACGTCCTGACTTTC. It specifies CASRIASGANVLTF.

This clone was recorded only once. The chain couples TRBV11-2 to TRBJ2-3; unclear D gene. Germline V CDR1 and CDR2: SGHAT, FQNNGV. V shed 1 base and J shed 0 bases, with 14 bases lying between them. This CDR3 has 17 residues. The CDR3 DNA reads TGTGCCAGCAGCTTAGTTCTTCATCGGGCTAGCACAGATACGCAGTATTTT. It yields the protein CASSLVLHRASTDTQYF.

V gene TRBV28 combines with J gene TRBJ2-5; 14 bases align to TRBD2. After removal of 5 bases from V and 5 bases from J, the junction contained 7 bases not matched to a gene. This CDR3 has 16 amino acids. CDR1 and CDR2 (germline): MDHEN, SYDVKM. The CDR3 nucleotides are TGTGCCAGCAGTCCCTTGGGACTAGCGGGGGAGGAGACCCAGTACTTC. Protein sequence: CASSPLGLAGEETQYF.

The V and J genes are TRBV6-4 and TRBJ2-1, with 13 bases aligning to TRBD2. There are 19 residues in the CDR3. The germline V gene has CDR1 MRHNA and CDR2 SNTAGT. V gave up 7 bases and J gave up 9 bases; unmatched junction bases: 21. CDR3 DNA sequence: TGTGCCAGCATCGGACAGGGGCCCGGACTAGCGGGAGTGATAGGTGAGCAGTTCTTC. This translates into CASIGQGPGLAGVIGEQFF.

The count of this clone is one. This chain links TRBV28 with TRBJ2-3; 8 bases align to TRBD2. Germline CDR1 MDHEN, CDR2 SYDVKM. This CDR3 region has 14 residues. With V trimmed by 7 bases and J by 1 base, 4 bases remained unmatched. Written as DNA, the CDR3 is TGTGCCAGCATCTCGGGGGGGCGCACAGATACGCAGTATTTT. Its translation: CASISGGRTDTQYF.

About this clone itself: The junction departs from the called germline gene at one end, perhaps through a read error. This sequence joins TRBV7-2 and TRBJ1-6; D is undetermined. Per germline, CDR1 SGHTA and CDR2 FQGNSA. This CDR3 region has 14 residues. DNA of the CDR3: TGTGCCACCAGCCCCGGGTCGAGTAATTCACCCCTCCACTTT. Translated: CATSPGSSNSPLHF.

The chain couples TRBV19 to TRBJ2-3, with 9 positions matching TRBD2. The germline V gene encodes CDR1 LNHDA and CDR2 SQIVND (reference sequence). With V trimmed by 3 bases and J by 3 bases, 7 bases remained unmatched. The CDR3 sequence is 16 residues long. The CDR3 nucleotides read TGTGCCAGTAGTATGAGTGGCGGGGGGGCAACAGATACGCAGTATTTT. Protein sequence: CASSMSGGGATDTQYF.

This clone was seen only once. V gene TRBV28 combines with J gene TRBJ1-4; perhaps TRBD1 as D (6 bases). Germline lookup yields CDR1 MDHEN and CDR2 SYDVKM. V was pared by 2 bases and J by 0 bases, with 10 bases between. CDR3 length: 16 amino acids. CDR3 region: CASSLTGGTTNEKLFF. The CDR3, as DNA: TGTGCCAGCAGTTTAACCGGGGGCACAACTAATGAAAAACTGTTTTTT.

The chain has TRBV19 and TRBJ2-2, with TRBD1 identical over 7 bases. Germline assignment: CDR1 LNHDA and CDR2 SQIVND (reference sequence). The CDR3 is made up of 16 amino acids. With 8 bases clipped from V and 1 base from J, the junction kept 10 bases outside the gene matches. The CDR3 region has the DNA TGTGCCAGTGGGAGACAGGGTGGAGGGAACACCGGGGAGCTGTTTTTT. Its translation is CASGRQGGGNTGELFF.

The chain combines TRBV6-1 with TRBJ1-5; D uncertain. Trimming took 3 bases from V and 3 from J, leaving 9 bases between them. The CDR3 has 14 residues. The V gene's germline CDR1 is MNHNS and CDR2 SASEGT. This chain's CDR3 is CASSESGLNQPQHF. The CDR3 DNA sequence: TGTGCCAGCAGTGAGTCAGGTCTCAATCAGCCCCAGCATTTT.

The J gene is TRBJ1-4, the V gene TRBV27; unclear D gene. This CDR3 is built from 12 residues. With 7 bases removed from V and 7 bases from J, the gap between germline ends came to 10 bases. Germline lookup yields CDR1 MNHEY and CDR2 SMNVEV (reference sequence). DNA of the CDR3: TGTGCCAGCACGTCCGCGGGTGAAAAACTGTTTTTT. This encodes CASTSAGEKLFF. The full variable domain, its missing parts supplied by reference TRBV27 and TRBJ1-4, is EAQVTQNPRYLITVTGKKLTVTCSQNMNHEYMSWYRQDPGLGLRQIYYSMNVEVTDKGDVPEGYKVSRKEKRNFPLILESPSPNQTSLYFCASTSAGEKLFFGSGTQLSVL.

The V gene is TRBV6-5, the J gene TRBJ1-2; D uncertain. Trimming cost V 5 bases and J 4 bases, with 11 bases left between them. CDR1 is MNHEY and CDR2 is SVGAGI in the germline V gene. The CDR3 runs 13 residues. The CDR3 nucleotides read TGTGCCAGCAGTAAATCTCTGGGCTATGGCTACACCTTC. Translation gives CASSKSLGYGYTF.

The chain links TRBV27 to TRBJ2-4; the D gene is possibly TRBD1 (7 bases). This CDR3 is 19 amino acids long. Trimming shortened V by 4 bases and J by 2 bases, and 24 bases separated the two germline ends. Germline assignment: CDR1 MNHEY and CDR2 SMNVEV (reference sequence). The CDR3 DNA reads as TGTGCCAGCAGTTCCTTATGGGGAGGACAGGAGTTAACCAAAAACATTCAGTACTTC. This codes for CASSSLWGGQELTKNIQYF.